Listed here are 3 T cell receptor beta chains from one sample, sequenced in a study of blood T cell repertoires in COVID-19. The data were produced by immunoSEQ multiplex PCR, yet TCRdb's version contains in-frame clones alone and is incomplete. The sample yields about 220,000 clones, around 80% seen once. Sequencing was carried out using peripheral blood. The receptors stem from a human donor in a cohort sampled during active COVID-19.

This clone has a single count. The chain uses TRBV5-1 and TRBJ2-1; 7 nucleotides align to TRBD1. Trimming at V came to 0 bases and at J to 7 bases, leaving 7 bases not matched to a gene. Germline loops: CDR1 SGHRS, CDR2 YFSETQ. This CDR3 spans 15 amino acids. CDR3 loop: CASSLVKGGGNEQFF. The CDR3 DNA is TGCGCCAGCAGCTTGGTGAAAGGGGGCGGGAATGAGCAGTTCTTC.

This clone was detected only once. The V and J genes are TRBV9 and TRBJ2-3, with D possibly being TRBD1 (5 bases). Germline V CDR1 and CDR2: SGDLS, YYNGEE. This CDR3 contains 17 residues. V dropped 3 bases and J dropped 2 bases, with 19 bases sitting between them. CDR3 residues: CASSANQGNQVTDTQYF. As DNA, the CDR3 is TGTGCCAGCAGCGCCAATCAGGGAAATCAGGTCACAGATACGCAGTATTTT. The full variable domain, in which reference TRBV9 and TRBJ2-3 provide the parts outside the CDR3, is DSGVTQTPKHLITATGQRVTLRCSPRSGDLSVYWYQQSLDQGLQFLIQYYNGEERAKGNILERFSAQQFPDLHSELNLSSLELGDSALYFCASSANQGNQVTDTQYFGPGTRLTVL.

The chain is built from TRBV7-2 and TRBJ2-7, with TRBD1 as a possible D gene (6 bases). CDR1 is SGHTA, CDR2 FQGNSA, per germline. Trimming shortened V by 7 bases and J by 0 bases, and 10 bases separated the two germline ends. This CDR3 has 13 residues. As DNA, the CDR3 is TGTGCCAGCACCCGGGACAACTCCTACGAGCAGTACTTC. It translates to CASTRDNSYEQYF.